Below, 6 T cell receptor beta chains from the same sample are listed, as sequenced in a study of cytomegalovirus exposure and HLA in healthy donors (dated by TCRdb to between 2016 and 2019). Receptor amplification or capture employed the immunoSEQ multiplex PCR assay. A mixture of 60 forward primers for TCR Vbeta segments and 13 reverse primers for TCR Jbeta segments was used in the multiplex PCR. The immuneACCESS repertoire file appears here via TCRdb, limited to in-frame rearrangements. These files lack a portion of the clones; in checked studies, under half of the deficit traces to unresolved V genes, and the cause of the others is not known. Across this sample there are over 95,000 clones, with 77% seen only once. The top ten clonotypes cover 11% of the sample. The sequenced sample was PBMCs. All receptors come from a man aged 40-50 years in good health and CMV-seropositive.

For this clone: The junction shows a germline mismatch at one end, possibly a read error. V and J are TRBV6-5 and TRBJ2-6; weak D call: TRBD1 (5 bases). There are 15 residues in the CDR3. Germline CDR1 reads MNHEY; CDR2 reads SVGAGI. The CDR3 DNA reads as TGTGCCAGCAGTTACTCGCTGGGTGGGGCCAACGGCCTGACTTTC. This codes for CASSYSLGGANGLTF.

The chain links TRBV6-1 to TRBJ1-2; no reliable D call. Per germline, CDR1 MNHNS and CDR2 SASEGT. CDR3 length: 13 amino acids. V lost 10 bases to trimming and J lost 2 bases, with 14 bases between them. CDR3: CATRPGVNYGYTF. The DNA for the CDR3 is TGTGCCACCAGGCCCGGGGTAAACTATGGCTACACCTTC.

V and J are TRBV5-4 and TRBJ2-1; 8 bases line up with TRBD1. The CDR3 is made up of 15 amino acids. Trimming cost V 6 bases and J 3 bases; bases outside gene matches: 8. The germline V gene encodes CDR1 SGHNT and CDR2 YYREEE (reference sequence). The CDR3 spells CASIKDRGVYNEQFF. The CDR3 bases are TGTGCCAGCATCAAAGACAGGGGTGTCTACAATGAGCAGTTCTTC.

The chain is built from TRBV28 and TRBJ1-6; 7 bases are a match to TRBD1. Germline V CDR1 and CDR2: MDHEN, SYDVKM. The J segment lost 7 bases and the V segment lost 11 bases, leaving 11 bases of the junction unmatched. The CDR3 extends over 14 amino acids. CDR3 DNA: TGTGCCGGTAAGACCGGGACAGCGAATTCACCCCTCCACTTT. Protein: CAGKTGTANSPLHF. The entire variable domain, with the rest obtained from reference TRBV28 and TRBJ1-6, is as follows: DVKVTQSSRYLVKRTGEKVFLECVQDMDHENMFWYRQDPGLGLRLIYFSYDVKMKEKGDIPEGYSVSREKKERFSLILESASTNQTSMYLCAGKTGTANSPLHFGNGTRLTVT.

The chain has TRBV14 and TRBJ2-1; TRBD1 matches at 8 bases. The ends lost 4 bases at V and 7 bases at J; junction bases unmatched: 6. The CDR3 totals 14 residues. CDR1 and CDR2 (germline): SGHDN, FVKESK. Written as DNA, the CDR3 is TGTGCCAGCAGCCCCACCGGGACAGGAAATGAGCAGTTCTTC. Translated: CASSPTGTGNEQFF. Full variable domain (outside the CDR3, taken from reference TRBV14 and TRBJ2-1): EAGVTQFPSHSVIEKGQTVTLRCDPISGHDNLYWYRRVMGKEIKFLLHFVKESKQDESGMPNNRFLAERTGGTYSTLKVQPAELEDSGVYFCASSPTGTGNEQFFGPGTRLTVL.

J is TRBJ1-5 and V is TRBV29-1, with unresolved D. CDR3 length equals 12 residues. V was cut by 5 bases and J by 4 bases, with 9 bases left in between. Looked up from germline, CDR1 is SQVTM and CDR2 is ANQGSEA. CDR3 coding DNA: TGCAGCGTTTCTTCAGGTAATCAGCCCCAGCATTTT. Protein product: CSVSSGNQPQHF.